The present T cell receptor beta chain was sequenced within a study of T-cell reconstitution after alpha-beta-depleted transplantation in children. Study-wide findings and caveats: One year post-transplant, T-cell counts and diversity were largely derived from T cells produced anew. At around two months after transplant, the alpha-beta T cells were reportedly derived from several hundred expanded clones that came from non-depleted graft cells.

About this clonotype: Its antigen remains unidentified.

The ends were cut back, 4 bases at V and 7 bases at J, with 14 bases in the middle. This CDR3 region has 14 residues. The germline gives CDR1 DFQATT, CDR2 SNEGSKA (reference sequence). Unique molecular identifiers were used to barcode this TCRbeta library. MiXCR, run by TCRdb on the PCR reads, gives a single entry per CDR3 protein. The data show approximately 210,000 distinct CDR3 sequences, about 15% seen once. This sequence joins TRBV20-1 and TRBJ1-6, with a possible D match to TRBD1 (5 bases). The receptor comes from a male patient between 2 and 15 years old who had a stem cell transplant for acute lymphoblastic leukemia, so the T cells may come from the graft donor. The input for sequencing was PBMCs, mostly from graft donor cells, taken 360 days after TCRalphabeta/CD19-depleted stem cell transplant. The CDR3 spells CSATTGTLNSPLHF. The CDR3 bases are TGCAGTGCTACCACCGGGACGCTCAATTCACCCCTCCACTTT.